The clone carrying this T cell receptor beta chain was detected only a few times. No antigen is known for it. Through a sample-barcoded 5' primer and a J-beta primer mix, a second PCR was run for roughly 6 to 11 cycles. Each cDNA molecule received a tag from a template-switch adaptor that had 12 random nucleotides. TCRdb analysed the 5' RACE reads with MiXCR anew, one entry per CDR3 protein. The sample contains roughly 500,000 distinct CDR3 sequences, roughly 29% of which appear only once. These data belong to a study of blood T cells in healthy people across ages. V dropped 4 bases and J dropped 8; count of bases not matched to a gene: 1. There are 12 residues in the CDR3. Germline V gene lookup returns CDR1 SGHTA and CDR2 FQGNSA. Every sample had a minimum of 6.5 million PBMCs isolated. Study-wide results and caveats: Unsorted PBMCs blocked a conclusive comparison of naive and antigen-experienced cells. Across the age range, TCR beta diversity per million T cells fell in a roughly linear way.

The source of this sequence is a woman between 70 and 85 years old in good health. Sequenced material: blood. The chain has TRBV7-2 and TRBJ1-4; the match to TRBD1 covers 7 bases. CDR3 protein: CASSSDREKLFF. CDR3 nucleotides: TGTGCCAGCAGCTCGGACAGGGAAAAACTGTTTTTT. The complete variable domain, with remaining parts taken from reference TRBV7-2 and TRBJ1-4, reads GAGVSQSPSNKVTEKGKDVELRCDPISGHTALYWYRQSLGQGLEFLIYFQGNSAPDKSGLPSDRFSAERTGGSVSTLTIQRTQQEDSAVYLCASSSDREKLFFGSGTQLSVL.